The 21 T cell receptor beta chains reported below all come from one sample, sequenced in a study of T cell responses to AZD1222 COVID-19 vaccine. The data were produced by immunoSEQ multiplex PCR, yet TCRdb's version contains in-frame clones alone and is incomplete. The sample has 95,000 to 110,000 clones, 90% seen once. Sequencing was performed on peripheral blood, taken on day 0 of AZD1222 vaccination. Receptor source: an adult in good health.

The V and J genes are TRBV12-5 and TRBJ2-3, with D possibly being TRBD2 (7 bases). CDR1 LGHNT and CDR2 FRNRAP come from the germline V gene. This CDR3 region has 14 residues. V lost 6 bases and J lost 7, with 17 bases in between. The DNA of the CDR3 is TGTGCTAGTGGGCCCGGGGGGCCTATAAATACGCAGTATTTT. Protein product: CASGPGGPINTQYF.

V usage is TRBV2 and J usage is TRBJ2-5; TRBD1 might be the D (5 bases). Germline V gene data show CDR1 as SNHLY and CDR2 as FYNNEI. V lost 4 bases and J lost 2, with 8 bases in between. The CDR3 loop spans 13 amino acids. CDR3 DNA: TGTGCCAGCAGTGGACAGCCACAAGAGACCCAGTACTTC. Protein product: CASSGQPQETQYF.

This chain uses TRBV29-1 with TRBJ1-4; D gene uncertain. Germline CDR1 SQVTM, CDR2 ANQGSEA. This CDR3 has 12 amino acids. V gave up 4 bases and J gave up 4 bases, with 7 bases separating them. The CDR3 loop reads CSVVQNNEKLFF. The CDR3 nucleotides read TGCAGCGTTGTTCAAAATAATGAAAAACTGTTTTTT.

CDR3 loop: CSAGTADEQYF. In nucleotides, the CDR3 is TGCAGCGCCGGGACAGCTGACGAGCAGTACTTC. V gene TRBV29-1 combines with J gene TRBJ2-7; 7 bases align to TRBD1. The V gene's germline CDR1 is SQVTM and CDR2 ANQGSEA. With V trimmed by 7 bases and J by 5 bases, 5 bases remained unmatched. This CDR3 comprises 11 residues.

This clone was picked up one time. The V and J genes are TRBV6-5 and TRBJ1-5; D remains ambiguous. This CDR3 has 13 amino acids. V was trimmed by 5 bases and J by 6 bases, leaving 11 bases between them. Per the germline V gene, CDR1 is MNHEY and CDR2 is SVGAGI. The CDR3 here is CASSTASSQPQHF. The CDR3 DNA reads TGTGCCAGCAGTACGGCTTCAAGTCAGCCCCAGCATTTT.

The rearrangement uses TRBV29-1 and TRBJ1-2, with TRBD1 matching 7 bases. Germline CDR1 and CDR2: SQVTM and ANQGSEA. The CDR3 is made up of 11 amino acids. With 4 bases clipped from V and 8 bases from J, the junction kept 4 bases outside the gene matches. The CDR3 spells CSVGTGGGYTF. The CDR3 bases are TGCAGCGTTGGGACAGGCGGAGGCTACACCTTC.

The chain links TRBV3-1 (or the pseudogene TRBV3-2) to TRBJ2-3; D is uncertain. There are 17 residues in the CDR3. CDR1 is LGHDT and CDR2 is YNNKEL in the germline V gene (reference sequence). The V and J ends lost 1 base and 6 bases respectively, with 20 bases between them. DNA of the CDR3: TGTGCCAGCAGCCAAGGCCCACAGCGTCGAAACGGGGATACGCAGTATTTT. This translates into CASSQGPQRRNGDTQYF.

The chain links TRBV4-1 to TRBJ1-6; TRBD1 matches 7 bases. Germline CDR1 is MGHRA and CDR2 is YSYEKL. CDR3 length: 15 residues. Trimming removed 1 base from V and 8 bases from J; junction bases left unmatched: 5. Here the CDR3 reads CASSQVTGLYSPLHF. The DNA for the CDR3 is TGCGCCAGCAGCCAAGTGACAGGGCTTTATTCACCCCTCCACTTT.

CDR3 sequence reads: CASSRGEKLFF. For the CDR3, the DNA is TGTGCCAGCAGCCGGGGTGAAAAACTGTTTTTT. The V call is TRBV3-1 (or the pseudogene TRBV3-2), the J call TRBJ1-4; D ambiguous. The germline CDR1 and CDR2 sequences are LGHDT and YNNKEL (reference sequence). V shed 4 bases and J shed 7 bases, with 4 bases lying between them. The CDR3 is 11 amino acids.

The chain uses TRBV19 and TRBJ2-7; D is uncertain. Germline CDR1 and CDR2: LNHDA and SQIVND (reference sequence). This CDR3 is 15 amino acids long. Trimming stripped 6 bases from V and 5 bases from J, with 20 bases between. CDR3 protein: CASSHLPAPFNEQYF. The CDR3 DNA is TGTGCCAGTAGCCATTTACCCGCACCTTTTAACGAGCAGTACTTC. The whole variable domain, remainder taken from reference TRBV19 and TRBJ2-7, is DGGITQSPKYLFRKEGQNVTLSCEQNLNHDAMYWYRQDPGQGLRLIYYSQIVNDFQKGDIAEGYSVSREKKESFPLTVTSAQKNPTAFYLCASSHLPAPFNEQYFGPGTRLTVT.

This chain joins TRBV7-8 and TRBJ1-4, with D tentatively TRBD1 (6 bases). CDR3 length equals 15 residues. Germline V gene lookup returns CDR1 SGHVS and CDR2 FQNEAQ. The germline V and J ends were trimmed by 3 bases and 6 bases, with 14 bases remaining between them. The CDR3 is CASSFSRGGDEKLFF. CDR3 bases: TGTGCCAGCAGCTTCAGTAGGGGGGGGGATGAAAAACTGTTTTTT. The variable domain in full, with the rest retrieved from reference TRBV7-8 and TRBJ1-4, is GAGVSQSPRYKVAKRGQDVALRCDPISGHVSLFWYQQALGQGPEFLTYFQNEAQLDKSGLPSDRFFAERPEGSVSTLKIQRTQQEDSAVYLCASSFSRGGDEKLFFGSGTQLSVL.

The chain recombines TRBV5-1 with TRBJ2-7; TRBD1 matches 7 bases. Germline CDR1 SGHRS, CDR2 YFSETQ. This CDR3 region has 13 residues. V lost 5 bases, J lost 6 bases, and 8 bases stayed unmatched. CDR3 in amino acids: CASRGAGGIEQYF. CDR3 in DNA: TGCGCCAGCAGAGGAGCAGGGGGAATCGAGCAGTACTTC.

The chain joins TRBV5-1 to TRBJ1-4; perhaps TRBD1 as D (5 bases). The CDR3 spans 16 residues. Trimming removed 1 base at V and 4 bases at J, with 14 bases between. Per germline, CDR1 SGHRS and CDR2 YFSETQ. CDR3 nucleotide sequence: TGCGCCAGCAGCTTGCTCCCGGCGGGGGATAATGAAAAACTGTTTTTT. Translation: CASSLLPAGDNEKLFF.

The chain has TRBV6-6 and TRBJ1-1; D is ambiguous. Trimming removed 6 bases from V and 0 bases from J, with 11 bases in between. Germline V lookup: CDR1 MNHNY, CDR2 SVGAGI (reference sequence). CDR3 length equals 14 residues. The CDR3 reads CASRQTEMNTEAFF. The CDR3, as DNA: TGTGCCAGCAGGCAGACGGAGATGAACACTGAAGCTTTCTTT.

The genes are TRBV25-1 and TRBJ1-2; TRBD1 aligns across 10 bases. Trimming at V came to 4 bases and at J to 4 bases, leaving 6 bases not matched to a gene. CDR1 is MGHDK, CDR2 SYGVNS, per germline. The CDR3 contains 15 residues. The CDR3 DNA reads TGTGCCAGCAGTGCCGACAGGGGGCGGGTCTATGGCTACACCTTC. The encoded protein is CASSADRGRVYGYTF.

The rearrangement links TRBV28 to TRBJ1-2; TRBD1 agrees at 9 bases. The CDR3 spans 11 residues. CDR1 is MDHEN, CDR2 SYDVKM, per germline. The CDR3 region has the DNA TGTGCGGGACAGGGCGGGTATGGCTACACCTTC. Residues: CAGQGGYGYTF.

V is TRBV20-1 and J is TRBJ1-3; D unresolved. Trimming removed 3 bases at V and 5 bases at J, with 11 bases between. The CDR3 is 13 amino acids. Germline CDR1 reads DFQATT; CDR2 reads SNEGSKA (reference sequence). CDR3 sequence reads: CSASTRPRNTIYF. CDR3 nucleotide sequence: TGCAGTGCTAGTACGCGTCCCCGAAACACCATATATTTT.

V is TRBV5-3 and J is TRBJ2-5, with D possibly matching TRBD2 (6 bases). TRBV5-3 is known as an ORF, though its function is uncertain. V was clipped by 0 bases and J by 2 bases, with 14 bases between them. The CDR3 loop spans 16 amino acids. The CDR3 region is CARSLARRGPQETQYF. DNA of the CDR3: TGTGCCAGAAGCTTGGCTCGGCGGGGACCTCAAGAGACCCAGTACTTC.

V is TRBV12-2 and J is TRBJ2-6; TRBD1 reflects the table's D call only, with no check against the DNA. TRBV12-2 is a documented pseudogene. The CDR3 has 20 amino acids. The CDR3 sequence: CASRLEPGGGSSGGANVLTF. The CDR3 coding sequence is TGTGCAAGTCGCTTAGAGCCAGGGGGCGGGTCTTCTGGTGGGGCCAACGTCCTGACTTTC.

This CDR3 reads CASSSGTGEQFF. The CDR3 DNA sequence: TGTGCCAGCAGCTCCGGGACAGGTGAGCAGTTCTTC. This sequence joins TRBV7-3 and TRBJ2-1, with 8 bases identical to TRBD1. J lost 9 bases, V lost 4 bases, and 2 bases had no gene match. Germline CDR1 reads SGHTA; CDR2 reads FQGTGA. The CDR3 has 12 amino acids.

The chain links TRBV5-1 to TRBJ1-6, with D tentatively TRBD1 (5 bases). Looked up from germline, CDR1 is SGHRS and CDR2 is YFSETQ. Trimming took off 2 bases at V and 0 bases at J, with 15 bases between the two ends. The CDR3 is 18 amino acids. CDR3 protein: CASSLSGTPSSYNSPLHF. For the CDR3, the DNA is TGCGCCAGCAGCTTATCCGGGACCCCGAGCTCCTATAATTCACCCCTCCACTTT.